The 9 T cell receptor beta chains in this list originate from one sample, sequenced in a study of post-analysis software for immune sequencing data. These receptors are not linked to any known antigen. TCR beta cDNA libraries had unique molecular identifiers. One entry per CDR3 protein results from TCRdb running MiXCR on the PCR reads. The sample carries approximately 570,000 distinct CDR3 sequences, about 40% recorded once. Notes on the study in general: Patients had higher frequencies than controls of four to six TRBV segments, including TRBV5-6, TRBV5-1 and TRBV20-1.

Sequenced: blood. These receptors all come from a girl under 18 with multiple sclerosis.

The chain carries TRBV20-1 and TRBJ2-1, with TRBD2 matching 13 bases. V dropped 5 bases and J dropped 4; count of bases not matched to a gene: 8. This CDR3 has 16 residues. In germline, CDR1 is DFQATT, CDR2 SNEGSKA (reference sequence). CDR3: CSASGTSGISYNEQFF. The CDR3 bases are TGCAGTGCTTCCGGGACTAGCGGGATCTCTTACAATGAGCAGTTCTTC.

The chain links TRBV6-5 to TRBJ2-5; no firm D call. V was trimmed by 4 bases and J by 4 bases, leaving 7 bases between them. The CDR3 runs 12 residues. CDR1 MNHEY and CDR2 SVGAGI come from the germline V gene. The CDR3 coding sequence is TGTGCCAGCAGTTCCACCGCAGAGACCCAGTACTTC. It is translated as CASSSTAETQYF.

The rearrangement uses TRBV7-9 and TRBJ2-1; 12 bases map to TRBD2. The junction had 6 bases not matched to a gene; V was cut back by 3 bases and J by 3 bases. CDR1 is SEHNR and CDR2 is FQNEAQ in the germline V gene (reference sequence). This CDR3 contains 17 residues. This CDR3 is CASSFALTSGSYNEQFF. In DNA form, the CDR3 reads TGTGCCAGCAGCTTCGCCTTGACTAGCGGGAGCTACAATGAGCAGTTCTTC.

This clonotype was seen a few times. This sequence joins TRBV11-3 and TRBJ2-1; 8 bases line up with TRBD2. The CDR3 runs to 15 residues. Germline V gives CDR1 SGHNT, CDR2 YENEEA. With V trimmed by 4 bases and J by 1 base, 3 bases remained unmatched. CDR3 sequence: CASSSAGVSYNEQFF. CDR3 coding DNA: TGTGCCAGCAGCTCAGCGGGAGTGTCCTACAATGAGCAGTTCTTC.

This chain connects TRBV20-1 to TRBJ1-5, with D hard to call. V was cut by 5 bases and J by 4 bases, with 18 bases left in between. Germline CDR1 and CDR2: DFQATT and SNEGSKA (reference sequence). This CDR3 is 15 amino acids long. The CDR3 sequence: CSALDRGRVNQPQHF. CDR3 nucleotides: TGCAGTGCTTTAGATCGGGGTCGTGTTAATCAGCCCCAGCATTTT.

V gene TRBV18 combines with J gene TRBJ2-7; 9 bases match TRBD1. The CDR3 consists of 14 residues. V lost 2 bases and J lost 7; bases outside the gene matches: 6. Per the germline V gene, CDR1 is KGHSH and CDR2 is LQKENI. This CDR3 reads CASSPNRGPGEQYF. The CDR3 region has the DNA TGTGCCAGCTCACCAAACAGGGGGCCGGGGGAGCAGTACTTC.

The chain has TRBV5-1 and TRBJ1-5, with 10 bases fitting TRBD1. The CDR3 extends over 17 amino acids. Germline V gene sequence: CDR1 SGHRS, CDR2 YFSETQ. The trim removed 1 base at V and 7 bases at J, leaving 11 bases unmatched. The CDR3 sequence is CASSLRQGAKRGQPQHF. For the CDR3, the DNA is TGCGCCAGCAGCTTGAGACAGGGGGCTAAGCGGGGACAGCCCCAGCATTTT.

This clonotype was counted only a few times. The chain joins TRBV4-2 to TRBJ1-1; TRBD1 matches 7 bases. The length of the CDR3 is 13 residues. Germline-derived CDR1 and CDR2 are LGHNA and YNFKEQ. The V segment lost 0 bases and the J segment 10 bases; nucleotides outside the gene matches: 5. This chain's CDR3 is CASSQDRYRGAFF. Written as DNA, the CDR3 is TGTGCCAGCAGCCAAGATAGGTACAGGGGAGCTTTCTTT.

With respect to this clonotype: A junction boundary mismatches the germline segment, possibly from a read error. The V and J genes are TRBV2 and TRBJ2-1, with D hard to call. Germline V CDR1 and CDR2: SNHLY, FYNNEI. This CDR3 is built from 13 residues. CDR3 nucleotides: TGTGCCAGCGGTGAAGAAGGAAGGAATGAGCAGTTCTTC. The encoded protein is CASGEEGRNEQFF.